The 32 T cell receptor beta chains below were found in one sample sequenced in a study of beta chain features in type 1 diabetes. General study points: Moderately but significantly shorter TCRB CDR3s were found in Type 1 diabetes patients in all four CD4+ subsets.

Their specific antigens are unknown. Expressed TCRB transcripts got sequenced, as all isolated RNA was reverse transcribed. Produced via immunoSEQ multiplex PCR; TCRdb's table is partial and in-frame only. The sample consists of about 280,000 clones, about 15% of them appearing once. Material: naive CD4+ T cells from blood. All receptors come from a young man with type 1 diabetes.

V gene TRBV10-3 combines with J gene TRBJ1-5; 7 bases fit TRBD1. The CDR3 sequence is 16 residues long. Germline V gene sequence: CDR1 ENHRY, CDR2 SYGVKD. V shed 2 bases and J 3 bases; nucleotides not matched to a gene: 7. DNA of the CDR3: TGTGCCATCAGTGAGGATGGACAGGTCGCCAATCAGCCCCAGCATTTT. Encoded protein: CAISEDGQVANQPQHF.

The chain carries TRBV30 and TRBJ1-2; 7 bases fit TRBD1. The trim removed 2 bases at V and 6 bases at J, leaving 6 bases unmatched. The CDR3 is made up of 13 amino acids. The V gene's germline CDR1 is GTSNPN and CDR2 SVGIG (reference sequence). The CDR3 DNA follows: TGTGCCTGGAGTTTAGGGGGCCTCCATGGCTACACCTTC. It codes for CAWSLGGLHGYTF. Full variable domain (missing parts from reference TRBV30 and TRBJ1-2): SQTIHQWPATLVQPVGSPLSLECTVEGTSNPNLYWYRQAAGRGLQLLFYSVGIGQISSEVPQNLSASRPQDRQFILSSKKLLLSDSGFYLCAWSLGGLHGYTFGSGTRLTVV.

This clone showed up just a few times. CDR3 DNA: TGTGCCAGTAGTCAACAGGGGATCGGTGGCTACACCTTC. Its protein is CASSQQGIGGYTF. The rearrangement uses TRBV19 and TRBJ1-2; 7 bases align to TRBD1. The CDR3 consists of 13 residues. Looked up from germline, CDR1 is LNHDA and CDR2 is SQIVND (reference sequence). J was trimmed by 7 bases and V by 5 bases; bases with no gene match: 7.

The CDR3 DNA sequence: TGTGCCAGCAGCTTCGGACAAGAGTTCTATGGCTACACCTTC. Translating gives CASSFGQEFYGYTF. The genes are TRBV5-6 and TRBJ1-2, with a weak D call TRBD1 (5 bases). The CDR3 extends over 14 amino acids. CDR1 is SGHDT and CDR2 is YYEEEE in the germline V gene. V was clipped by 2 bases and J by 4 bases, with 12 bases between them. Full variable domain (outside the CDR3, taken from reference TRBV5-6 and TRBJ1-2): DAGVTQSPTHLIKTRGQQVTLRCSPKSGHDTVSWYQQALGQGPQFIFQYYEEEERQRGNFPDRFSGHQFPNYSSELNVNALLLGDSALYLCASSFGQEFYGYTFGSGTRLTVV.

The rearrangement joins TRBV29-1 to TRBJ2-7, with D hard to call. Germline V gene lookup returns CDR1 SQVTM and CDR2 ANQGSEA. CDR3 length: 12 residues. V was pared by 0 bases and J by 6 bases, with 9 bases between. The CDR3 coding sequence is TGCAGCGTTGAAGATCGACCTAGCGAGCAGTACTTC. It yields the protein CSVEDRPSEQYF.

This clone was seen only a few times. The chain couples TRBV15 to TRBJ2-1, with TRBD2 as a possible D gene (5 bases). V lost 0 bases to trimming and J lost 0 bases, with 6 bases between them. This CDR3 has 15 residues. From germline, CDR1 is LNHNV and CDR2 YYDKDF (reference sequence). CDR3: CATSREGSSYNEQFF. CDR3 sequence (DNA): TGTGCCACCAGCAGAGAAGGGAGCTCCTACAATGAGCAGTTCTTC.

This chain links TRBV9 with TRBJ1-2, with D possibly being TRBD1 (5 bases). CDR3 size: 13 residues. The germline V gene encodes CDR1 SGDLS and CDR2 YYNGEE. V was cut by 3 bases and J by 4 bases, with 10 bases left in between. This CDR3 reads CASSEGSGYGYTF. CDR3 DNA: TGTGCCAGCAGCGAGGGGTCGGGCTATGGCTACACCTTC.

This chain connects TRBV5-4 to TRBJ1-2; 9 bases match TRBD1. This CDR3 has 16 amino acids. The germline gives CDR1 SGHNT, CDR2 YYREEE (reference sequence). With V trimmed by 5 bases and J by 4 bases, 12 bases remained unmatched. The CDR3 reads CASRDATGTGTYGYTF. The CDR3 DNA follows: TGTGCCAGCAGGGACGCCACCGGGACAGGGACCTATGGCTACACCTTC.

Only a few counts were recorded for this clone. The chain carries TRBV4-1 and TRBJ2-5; tentative D call: TRBD1 (6 bases). Germline V gene data show CDR1 as MGHRA and CDR2 as YSYEKL. The V gene lost 1 base and the J gene lost 2 bases, with 8 bases spanning the gap. This CDR3 spans 14 amino acids. The CDR3 DNA reads as TGCGCCAGCAGCCAAGGGGGGCGGCAAGAGACCCAGTACTTC. Its protein product is CASSQGGRQETQYF.

V and J are TRBV29-1 and TRBJ1-2, with D tentatively TRBD1 (6 bases). The CDR3 contains 12 residues. CDR1 is SQVTM and CDR2 is ANQGSEA in the germline V gene. V lost 1 base, J lost 6 bases, and 9 bases lay in between. The CDR3 protein is CSVEGTEDGYTF. The CDR3 DNA sequence: TGCAGCGTTGAAGGGACAGAGGATGGCTACACCTTC.

This clone was observed a handful of times. The V and J genes are TRBV19 and TRBJ1-1, with D unclear. Germline V gene sequence: CDR1 LNHDA, CDR2 SQIVND (reference sequence). The CDR3 spans 14 residues. Trimming stripped 10 bases from V and 6 bases from J, with 21 bases between. The CDR3 nucleotides are TGTGCCACCAGCACGGGGTTCGGAGTTTCTGAAGCTTTCTTT. Translated: CATSTGFGVSEAFF.

This clone has ten or more counts. The chain links TRBV29-1 to TRBJ2-7, with 8 bases aligning to TRBD1. V lost 4 bases to trimming and J lost 4 bases; unmatched junction nucleotides: 3. Germline assignment: CDR1 SQVTM and CDR2 ANQGSEA. This CDR3 is built from 12 residues. The DNA of the CDR3 is TGCAGCGTTGTTACAGGGGGATACGAGCAGTACTTC. Its protein product is CSVVTGGYEQYF.

This sequence joins TRBV18 and TRBJ2-7; the D gene is possibly TRBD2 (6 bases). Germline loops: CDR1 KGHSH, CDR2 LQKENI. The V gene lost 1 base and the J gene lost 7 bases, with 14 bases spanning the gap. The CDR3 has 14 residues. CDR3 coding DNA: TGTGCCAGCTCACCACTCTTAACGGAGGGGGAGCAGTACTTC. Its protein is CASSPLLTEGEQYF.

A single count supports this clone. The chain carries TRBV7-9 and TRBJ2-1; D possibly corresponds to TRBD2 (5 bases). The V end lost 0 bases, the J end lost 8 bases, and 8 bases lay between the germline ends. The CDR3 covers 13 residues. In germline, CDR1 is SEHNR, CDR2 FQNEAQ (reference sequence). In DNA form, the CDR3 reads TGTGCCAGCAGCTTAGCTAGCGACCATGAGCAGTTCTTC. Translated, it gives CASSLASDHEQFF.

This clone was recorded a few times. This chain connects TRBV30 to TRBJ2-7; D is possibly TRBD2 (6 bases). The CDR3 is made up of 16 amino acids. Germline lookup yields CDR1 GTSNPN and CDR2 SVGIG (reference sequence). Trimming took off 0 bases at V and 3 bases at J, with 18 bases between the two ends. The CDR3 region has the DNA TGTGCCTGGAGTGTATCCATCCGGGGGTCGGTCTACGAGCAGTACTTC. It yields the protein CAWSVSIRGSVYEQYF.

This clone appeared a few times. CDR3: CAISEGSGGPVGDTQYF. The CDR3 DNA reads as TGTGCCATCAGTGAAGGCTCTGGAGGGCCCGTCGGAGATACGCAGTATTTT. The chain recombines TRBV10-3 with TRBJ2-3; TRBD2 might be the D (6 bases). Deletions cut 3 bases from V and 5 bases from J, with 21 bases between. Germline-derived CDR1 and CDR2 are ENHRY and SYGVKD. The length of the CDR3 is 17 residues.

This clone was seen a few times. The V gene is TRBV28, the J gene TRBJ1-5; the D gene is possibly TRBD1 (6 bases). Germline V gene sequence: CDR1 MDHEN, CDR2 SYDVKM. The CDR3 spans 13 residues. With 6 bases removed from V and 9 bases from J, the gap between germline ends came to 15 bases. The CDR3 sequence: CASSKTGWRPQHF. CDR3 nucleotides: TGTGCCAGCAGCAAAACAGGGTGGCGGCCCCAGCATTTT.

This clone has a handful of counts. This chain joins TRBV25-1 and TRBJ1-2; 10 bases are a match to TRBD1. Germline assignment: CDR1 MGHDK and CDR2 SYGVNS. After removal of 7 bases from V and 7 bases from J, the junction contained 6 bases not matched to a gene. CDR3 length equals 13 residues. CDR3 amino acids: CASNGQGGGGYTF. CDR3 coding DNA: TGTGCCAGCAACGGACAGGGGGGAGGTGGCTACACCTTC.

This clone was seen a handful of times. The chain employs TRBV6-5 and TRBJ1-6; possible D gene TRBD1, 6 bases. CDR3 length: 13 residues. The germline gives CDR1 MNHEY, CDR2 SVGAGI. The V gene lost 8 bases and the J gene lost 9 bases, with 14 bases spanning the gap. This CDR3 reads CASGRQAISPLHF. The CDR3 DNA sequence: TGTGCCAGCGGCAGACAGGCGATTTCACCCCTCCACTTT.

This clone was seen more than once but under ten times. The chain couples TRBV5-4 to TRBJ1-4, with TRBD1 matching over 7 bases. The length of the CDR3 is 14 residues. Looked up from germline, CDR1 is SGHNT and CDR2 is YYREEE (reference sequence). Trimming removed 3 bases from V and 7 bases from J; junction bases left unmatched: 6. The CDR3 here is CASSSQGQGEKLFF. The CDR3 DNA follows: TGTGCCAGCAGCTCACAGGGGCAAGGTGAAAAACTGTTTTTT.

This clone appeared a few times. The V and J genes are TRBV11-3 and TRBJ2-1; 10 bases map to TRBD1. The CDR3 consists of 15 residues. Germline V gene sequence: CDR1 SGHNT, CDR2 YENEEA. The V and J ends lost 5 bases and 3 bases, in that order; junction bases with no gene match: 4. Written as DNA, the CDR3 is TGTGCCAGCAGCCTGGACAGGGGGGACTACAATGAGCAGTTCTTC. Translated, it gives CASSLDRGDYNEQFF.

This clone turned up a few times. This sequence joins TRBV25-1 and TRBJ2-1; 8 bases fit TRBD2. Germline V gene sequence: CDR1 MGHDK, CDR2 SYGVNS. V lost 3 bases to trimming and J lost 8 bases; unmatched junction nucleotides: 9. This CDR3 region has 15 residues. CDR3 bases: TGTGCCAGCAGTGATCCACGGGGGGGGGCGGATGAGCAGTTCTTC. This codes for CASSDPRGGADEQFF.

This clone was observed a handful of times. This rearrangement joins TRBV7-9 to TRBJ2-4; D is undetermined. CDR1 SEHNR and CDR2 FQNEAQ come from the germline V gene (reference sequence). The CDR3 covers 14 residues. Trimming stripped 1 base from V and 8 bases from J, with 12 bases between. The CDR3 sequence: CASSLGQAPDIQYF. CDR3 sequence (DNA): TGTGCCAGCAGCTTAGGGCAGGCCCCGGACATTCAGTACTTC.

This clone appeared a few times. One end of the junction fails to match germline, which may point to a read error. CDR3 sequence (DNA): TGCAGTGATTTAGCGGGGCTCTTC. This sequence encodes CSDLAGLF. This chain uses TRBV20-1 with TRBJ2-1, with TRBD2 matching over 8 bases. Germline V gene data show CDR1 as DFQATT and CDR2 as SNEGSKA (reference sequence). The CDR3 sequence is 8 residues long.

The chain recombines TRBV7-2 with TRBJ2-7, with a weak D call TRBD2 (6 bases). CDR1 and CDR2 from the germline V gene are SGHTA and FQGNSA. The CDR3 covers 14 residues. V was trimmed by 0 bases and J by 4 bases, leaving 10 bases between them. In DNA, the CDR3 is TGTGCCAGCAGCTTAGCGGGAGGCGAATACGAGCAGTACTTC. Translating it yields CASSLAGGEYEQYF.

This rearrangement joins TRBV5-5 to TRBJ1-2; no firm D call. This CDR3 region has 13 residues. Germline CDR1 SGHKS, CDR2 YYEKEE (reference sequence). The V end lost 2 bases, the J end lost 3 bases, and 8 bases lay between the germline ends. CDR3 sequence: CASSFEGDYGYTF. The CDR3 DNA is TGTGCCAGCAGCTTCGAGGGTGACTATGGCTACACCTTC.

This clone was counted a few times. The V and J genes are TRBV21-1 and TRBJ2-1; the tabulated D call, TRBD1, remains unverified against the DNA. TRBV21-1 is a documented pseudogene. The CDR3 spans 17 residues. CDR3 region: CASSKESEDREGNEQFF. The CDR3, as DNA: TGTGCCAGCAGCAAAGAATCCGAGGACAGGGAGGGGAATGAGCAGTTCTTC.

The chain carries TRBV19 and TRBJ2-5, with 9 positions matching TRBD1. Per germline, CDR1 LNHDA and CDR2 SQIVND (reference sequence). V lost 6 bases and J lost 5; bases outside the gene matches: 7. The CDR3 length is 14 residues. The CDR3 region is CASSRDRDRETQYF. The CDR3 DNA follows: TGTGCCAGTAGCCGGGACAGGGACCGGGAGACCCAGTACTTC.

This chain links TRBV5-1 with TRBJ2-3; D not resolved. The germline V gene encodes CDR1 SGHRS and CDR2 YFSETQ. Deletions cut 0 bases from V and 6 bases from J, with 8 bases between. This CDR3 has 13 residues. Written as DNA, the CDR3 is TGCGCCAGCAGCTTGGGAGCTAGGGATACGCAGTATTTT. Translation gives CASSLGARDTQYF.

The chain carries TRBV2 and TRBJ2-7, with TRBD1 identical over 7 bases. From germline, CDR1 is SNHLY and CDR2 FYNNEI. The CDR3 sequence is 15 residues long. The V and J ends lost 4 bases and 0 bases, in that order; junction bases with no gene match: 6. CDR3 loop: CASSVEQGSSYEQYF. CDR3 DNA sequence: TGTGCCAGCAGTGTGGAACAGGGGAGCTCCTACGAGCAGTACTTC.

This clone was found a few times. V is TRBV2 and J is TRBJ2-1; TRBD2 agrees at 8 bases. The junction had 15 bases not matched to a gene; V was cut back by 6 bases and J by 8 bases. The CDR3 has 16 residues. Germline V lookup: CDR1 SNHLY, CDR2 FYNNEI. The CDR3: CASRVDPAGAGYEQFF. DNA of the CDR3: TGTGCCAGCAGAGTGGACCCAGCGGGGGCAGGATATGAGCAGTTCTTC.

This clone was seen more than once but under ten times. This chain links TRBV5-1 with TRBJ1-1, with D possibly matching TRBD1 (5 bases). In germline, CDR1 is SGHRS, CDR2 YFSETQ. Trimming removed 6 bases from V and 4 bases from J, with 25 bases in between. The CDR3 covers 17 residues. DNA of the CDR3: TGCGCCAGCAAGAAGTTACCGCCTTCCCAGGGACTCACTGAAGCTTTCTTT. Translating it yields CASKKLPPSQGLTEAFF. Full variable domain (remainder filled in from reference TRBV5-1 and TRBJ1-1): KAGVTQTPRYLIKTRGQQVTLSCSPISGHRSVSWYQQTPGQGLQFLFEYFSETQRNKGNFPGRFSGRQFSNSRSEMNVSTLELGDSALYLCASKKLPPSQGLTEAFFGQGTRLTVV.